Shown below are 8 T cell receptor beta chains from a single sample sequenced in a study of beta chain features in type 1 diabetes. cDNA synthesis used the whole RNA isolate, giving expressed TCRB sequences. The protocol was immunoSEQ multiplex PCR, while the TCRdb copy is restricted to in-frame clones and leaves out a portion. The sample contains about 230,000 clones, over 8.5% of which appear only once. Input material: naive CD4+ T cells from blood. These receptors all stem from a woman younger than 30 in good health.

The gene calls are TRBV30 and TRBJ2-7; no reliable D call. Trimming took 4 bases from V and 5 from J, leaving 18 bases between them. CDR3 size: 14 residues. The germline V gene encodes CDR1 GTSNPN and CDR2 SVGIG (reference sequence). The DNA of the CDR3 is TGTGCCTGGACCACGCCAGCCGGCGGTGACGAGCAGTACTTC. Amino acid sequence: CAWTTPAGGDEQYF. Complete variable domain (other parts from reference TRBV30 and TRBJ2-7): SQTIHQWPATLVQPVGSPLSLECTVEGTSNPNLYWYRQAAGRGLQLLFYSVGIGQISSEVPQNLSASRPQDRQFILSSKKLLLSDSGFYLCAWTTPAGGDEQYFGPGTRLTVT.

CDR3 sequence reads: CASSLLGAQGETQYF. The CDR3 DNA reads as TGTGCCAGCAGCTTATTAGGGGCTCAGGGGGAGACCCAGTACTTC. The rearrangement links TRBV7-9 to TRBJ2-5; D is possibly TRBD1 (6 bases). This CDR3 is built from 15 residues. Trimming shortened V by 2 bases and J by 5 bases, and 15 bases separated the two germline ends. CDR1 and CDR2 from the germline V gene are SEHNR and FQNEAQ (reference sequence).

CDR3 coding DNA: TGTGCCAGCAGTGAAACGTCGACGGGGACCTACGAGCAGTACTTC. Amino acids: CASSETSTGTYEQYF. The chain recombines TRBV6-1 with TRBJ2-7; D perhaps matches TRBD2 (5 bases). This CDR3 comprises 15 residues. CDR1 and CDR2 (germline): MNHNS, SASEGT. V lost 2 bases, J lost 2 bases, and 13 bases lay in between.

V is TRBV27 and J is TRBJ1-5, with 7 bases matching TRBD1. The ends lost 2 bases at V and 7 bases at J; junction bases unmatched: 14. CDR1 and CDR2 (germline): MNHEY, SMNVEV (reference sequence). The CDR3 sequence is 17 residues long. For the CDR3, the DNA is TGTGCCAGCAGTTTAAAGGGGGCAGGCAGGGAGGTCCAGCCCCAGCATTTT. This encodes CASSLKGAGREVQPQHF.

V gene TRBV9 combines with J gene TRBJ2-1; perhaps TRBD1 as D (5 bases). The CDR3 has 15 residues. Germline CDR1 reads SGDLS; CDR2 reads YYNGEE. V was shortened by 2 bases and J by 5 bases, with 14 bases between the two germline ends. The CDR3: CASSVSTQVNNEQFF. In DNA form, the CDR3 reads TGTGCCAGCAGCGTTTCAACACAGGTAAACAATGAGCAGTTCTTC.

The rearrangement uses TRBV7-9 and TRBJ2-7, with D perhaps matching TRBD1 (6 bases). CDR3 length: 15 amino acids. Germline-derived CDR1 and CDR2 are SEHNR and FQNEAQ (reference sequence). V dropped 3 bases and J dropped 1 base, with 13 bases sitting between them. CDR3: CASSFQGLGSYEQYF. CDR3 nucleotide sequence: TGTGCCAGCAGCTTTCAGGGGTTGGGATCCTACGAGCAGTACTTC.

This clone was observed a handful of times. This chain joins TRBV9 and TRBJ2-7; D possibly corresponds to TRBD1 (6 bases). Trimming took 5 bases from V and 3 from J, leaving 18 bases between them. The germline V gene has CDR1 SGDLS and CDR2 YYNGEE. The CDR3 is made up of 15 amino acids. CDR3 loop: CASRAQGGADYEQYF. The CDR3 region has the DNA TGTGCCAGCAGGGCGCAAGGGGGTGCCGACTACGAGCAGTACTTC.

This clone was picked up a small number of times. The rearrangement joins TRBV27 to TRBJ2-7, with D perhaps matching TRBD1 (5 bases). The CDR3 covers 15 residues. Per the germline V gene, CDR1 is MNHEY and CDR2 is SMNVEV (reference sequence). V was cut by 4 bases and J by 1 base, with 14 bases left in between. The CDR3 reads CASSWASRTSYEQYF. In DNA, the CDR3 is TGTGCCAGCAGTTGGGCCAGTCGGACATCCTACGAGCAGTACTTC.